The 14 T cell receptor beta chains below come from one sample, sequenced in a study of T cell responses to AZD1222 COVID-19 vaccine (dated by TCRdb to the early 2020s). Sample time point, as interpreted from the label and publication: about 28 days (+/-7) after the second vaccine dose. Library construction relied on the immunoSEQ multiplex PCR assay. Sourced from immuneACCESS, this table was stored by TCRdb with only in-frame sequences that have V and J called. A share of the clones is absent; for the studies checked, an unresolved V gene accounts for under half, and the remainder has no known explanation. The sample includes some 150,000 clones, with approximately 90% observed a single time. In total, the top ten clones hold around 1.8% of the sample. The sample was peripheral blood, taken 28 days after the second AZD1222 dose. The receptors were gathered from an adult who received the AZD1222 COVID-19 vaccine.

The chain has TRBV30 and TRBJ2-3; D unclear. V was trimmed by 0 bases and J by 1 base, leaving 8 bases between them. Germline V gene lookup returns CDR1 GTSNPN and CDR2 SVGIG (reference sequence). This CDR3 has 14 residues. The CDR3 DNA is TGTGCCTGGAGTGTTGGCAGTGGCACAGATACGCAGTATTTT. Encoded protein: CAWSVGSGTDTQYF.

The V and J genes are TRBV10-3 and TRBJ1-2; D is uncertain. This CDR3 has 11 amino acids. Trimming pared 8 bases from V and 5 bases from J, leaving 9 bases between. CDR1 and CDR2 (germline): ENHRY, SYGVKD. The CDR3: CAIWGEYGYTF. The CDR3 DNA is TGTGCCATCTGGGGAGAATATGGCTACACCTTC.

This chain connects TRBV29-1 to TRBJ1-1, with D possibly matching TRBD1 (5 bases). The germline V gene encodes CDR1 SQVTM and CDR2 ANQGSEA. There are 13 residues in the CDR3. With 7 bases removed from V and 2 bases from J, the gap between germline ends came to 14 bases. CDR3 loop: CSAGGMGNTEAFF. For the CDR3, the DNA is TGCAGCGCCGGGGGGATGGGAAACACTGAAGCTTTCTTT.

V and J are TRBV2 and TRBJ2-7; TRBD2 matches 9 bases. Trimming removed 8 bases from V and 3 bases from J; junction bases left unmatched: 8. The CDR3 has 14 residues. Germline assignment: CDR1 SNHLY and CDR2 FYNNEI. The CDR3 region has the DNA TGTGCCAGCGGGGGAGCTAGCGGGATCTACGAGCAGTACTTC. This codes for CASGGASGIYEQYF.

This chain uses TRBV20-1 with TRBJ1-4; maybe TRBD1 (5 bases). The V end was cut by 3 bases, the J end by 4 bases, with 9 bases between. Germline V CDR1 and CDR2: DFQATT, SNEGSKA (reference sequence). The CDR3 is made up of 13 amino acids. The CDR3 loop is CSASGDLNEKLFF. Here the CDR3 DNA reads TGCAGTGCTAGTGGGGACCTTAATGAAAAACTGTTTTTT.

V usage is TRBV11-1 and J usage is TRBJ2-2, with TRBD2 matching 9 bases. In germline, CDR1 is SGHAT, CDR2 FQDESV (reference sequence). The CDR3 runs to 14 residues. Losses at the gene ends were 4 bases for V and 8 bases for J; bases not matched to a gene: 5. This CDR3 is CASSSTLAGGELFF. CDR3 DNA sequence: TGTGCCAGCAGCTCTACTCTAGCGGGGGGGGAGCTGTTTTTT.

The chain uses TRBV7-9 and TRBJ2-1; 12 bases are a match to TRBD2. This CDR3 region has 14 residues. V shed 1 base and J 15 bases; nucleotides not matched to a gene: 7. The germline gives CDR1 SEHNR, CDR2 FQNEAQ (reference sequence). The CDR3 bases are TGTGCCAGCAGCTTAGAGAGGACTAGCGGGAACTGGTTCTTC. Amino acids: CASSLERTSGNWFF.

The chain employs TRBV7-6 and TRBJ1-5; no reliable D call. The CDR3 is 15 residues long. The germline V gene encodes CDR1 SGHVS and CDR2 FNYEAQ. Trimming cost V 2 bases and J 0 bases, with 8 bases left between them. The CDR3 bases are TGTGCCAGCAGCTTATCGGACTATAGCAATCAGCCCCAGCATTTT. Translation gives CASSLSDYSNQPQHF. The complete variable domain, with remaining parts taken from reference TRBV7-6 and TRBJ1-5, reads GAGVSQSPRYKVTKRGQDVALRCDPISGHVSLYWYRQALGQGPEFLTYFNYEAQQDKSGLPNDRFSAERPEGSISTLTIQRTEQRDSAMYRCASSLSDYSNQPQHFGDGTRLSIL.

The rearrangement joins TRBV9 to TRBJ2-7; TRBD2 matches at 10 bases. There are 13 residues in the CDR3. Germline CDR1 and CDR2: SGDLS and YYNGEE. The ends lost 3 bases at V and 12 bases at J; junction bases unmatched: 9. The CDR3 here is CASSDTPSGSRYF. In nucleotides, the CDR3 is TGTGCCAGCAGCGATACCCCTAGCGGGAGTAGGTACTTC.

The chain recombines TRBV18 with TRBJ2-7; D not resolved. There are 13 residues in the CDR3. Between the trimmed V and J ends, which lost 3 bases and 0 bases, there was a span of 6 bases. Germline values: CDR1 KGHSH, CDR2 LQKENI. The CDR3 coding sequence is TGTGCCAGCTCACCCTCTTTCTCCTACGAGCAGTACTTC. The encoded protein is CASSPSFSYEQYF.

CDR3 sequence reads: CASRQGAGNTIYF. CDR3 in DNA: TGTGCCAGCAGGCAGGGGGCTGGAAACACCATATATTTT. The chain uses TRBV2 and TRBJ1-3; 7 nucleotides match TRBD1. The germline gives CDR1 SNHLY, CDR2 FYNNEI. V lost 6 bases to trimming and J lost 2 bases; unmatched junction nucleotides: 1. This CDR3 spans 13 amino acids. Full variable domain (remainder filled in from reference TRBV2 and TRBJ1-3): EPEVTQTPSHQVTQMGQEVILRCVPISNHLYFYWYRQILGQKVEFLVSFYNNEISEKSEIFDDQFSVERPDGSNFTLKIRSTKLEDSAMYFCASRQGAGNTIYFGEGSWLTVV.

This rearrangement joins TRBV18 to TRBJ1-3; TRBD1 matches at 8 bases. Germline V gene data show CDR1 as KGHSH and CDR2 as LQKENI. The CDR3 loop spans 16 amino acids. V gave up 4 bases and J gave up 0 bases; unmatched junction bases: 5. For the CDR3, the DNA is TGTGCCAGCTCACTTCAGGGGGCTCGCTCTGGAAACACCATATATTTT. Encoded protein: CASSLQGARSGNTIYF.

This clone showed up just once. The rearrangement uses TRBV5-1 and TRBJ2-3; TRBD2 matches at 13 bases. Germline V CDR1 and CDR2: SGHRS, YFSETQ. The trim removed 0 bases at V and 1 base at J, leaving 8 bases unmatched. The CDR3 loop spans 19 amino acids. The CDR3 nucleotides are TGCGCCAGCAGCTTGGCCGGACTAGCGGGGGCGGGTGGCACAGATACGCAGTATTTT. Amino acids: CASSLAGLAGAGGTDTQYF.

The chain employs TRBV3-1 (or the pseudogene TRBV3-2) and TRBJ1-1, with 7 bases matching TRBD1. The germline CDR1 and CDR2 sequences are LGHDT and YNNKEL (reference sequence). Trimming cost V 5 bases and J 1 base; bases outside gene matches: 4. There are 14 residues in the CDR3. The CDR3 loop is CASSVGQTNTEAFF. The CDR3 DNA is TGTGCCAGCAGCGTGGGACAGACGAACACTGAAGCTTTCTTT.